This T cell receptor beta chain appears in the sequencing data of a study of blood T cells in healthy people across ages. General observations from the study: Getting older went along with TCR beta diversity per million T cells dropping roughly linearly. The study found more naive CD4+ cells and higher diversity in long-lived than aged donors.

A second PCR of 7 to 11 cycles used a sample-barcoded 5' primer and a J-beta primer mix. Each TCR beta cDNA got a 12-nucleotide random molecular identifier. MiXCR was run by TCRdb on the 5' RACE reads, yielding one entry per CDR3 protein. The sample carries around 1,500,000 distinct CDR3 sequences, about 40% recorded once. Germline V lookup: CDR1 KGHDR, CDR2 SFDVKD. The V gene lost 4 bases and the J gene lost 3 bases, with 13 bases spanning the gap. The CDR3 loop spans 15 amino acids. In its sample, this clonotype was seen a few times. What it binds is unknown. The sample consisted of blood. The chain links TRBV24-1 to TRBJ2-3; tentatively, D is TRBD1 (6 bases). This sequence originates from a woman in her late teens or twenties in good health. The CDR3 region is CATSEPTGSTDTQYF. The CDR3 DNA follows: TGTGCCACCAGTGAACCCACAGGGAGTACAGATACGCAGTATTTT.